In its sample, the clone carrying this T cell receptor (beta chain) was seen once. These data originate in a study of blood T cell repertoires in COVID-19. Study in general: Acute and convalescent COVID-19 specimens originated in the United States, Italy and Spain. PBMCs, B-cell-depleted T cells, or T cells were the source of the cDNA or gDNA that made up the material.

As handled by the study authors: Cell counts per sample came from amplifying reference gene primers. Sequencing used immunoSEQ multiplex PCR; TCRdb keeps in-frame clones, though not all of them. That table supplies the V and J calls and clone size; D and trimming were determined from the DNA. The sample shows about 260,000 clones, around 87% of them seen only once. The V gene lost 0 bases and the J gene lost 4 bases, with 12 bases spanning the gap. The CDR3 consists of 15 residues. The V gene's germline CDR1 is LGHNA and CDR2 YSLEER. The sample taken for sequencing was peripheral blood. The clonotype was recovered from a woman in her forties or fifties who had recovered from COVID-19. The V call is TRBV4-3, the J call TRBJ1-2, with D possibly TRBD1 on 5 matching bases. For the CDR3, the DNA is TGCGCCAGCAGCCAAGATTTTGACAGATTCTATGGCTACACCTTC. It yields the protein CASSQDFDRFYGYTF.